These 14 T cell receptor beta chains share one sample of origin, sequenced in a study of T cells in lung cancer brain metastases (dated by TCRdb to the late 2010s). The protocol used for the library was the immunoSEQ multiplex PCR assay. The immuneACCESS repertoire file appears here via TCRdb, limited to in-frame rearrangements. These files lack a portion of the clones; in checked studies, under half of the deficit traces to unresolved V genes, and the cause of the others is not known. The table for this sample lists approximately 4,900 clones; around 83% of them were counted only once. The top ten constitute roughly 3% of the sample. The sequencing sample was made of tumor tissue from the primary lung tumor. The cell subset or site tag for this specimen amounts to: primary lung cancer lesion. The receptor set was obtained from a woman aged 50 to 60 with non-small cell lung cancer.

The chain joins TRBV4-1 to TRBJ1-3; 7 bases fit TRBD1. J gave up 4 bases and V 3 bases, and 0 bases lay outside the gene matches. Germline CDR1 reads MGHRA; CDR2 reads YSYEKL. CDR3 size: 13 residues. The CDR3 DNA sequence: TGCGCCAGCAGCCAGGACAGGGGAAACACCATATATTTT. The encoded protein is CASSQDRGNTIYF.

The chain combines TRBV14 with TRBJ2-5, with a possible D match to TRBD2 (6 bases). Germline values: CDR1 SGHDN, CDR2 FVKESK. The CDR3 is 13 amino acids. Trimming removed 3 bases at V and 7 bases at J, with 12 bases between. For the CDR3, the DNA is TGTGCCAGCAGCCAGCGGAGGGACGGGACCCAGTACTTC. Its translation is CASSQRRDGTQYF.

The sample holds a few counts of this clone. The V and J genes are TRBV5-1 and TRBJ2-3; D uncertain. Trimming shortened V by 0 bases and J by 4 bases, and 0 bases separated the two germline ends. The CDR3 contains 11 residues. Germline V gene data show CDR1 as SGHRS and CDR2 as YFSETQ. CDR3 region: CASSLADTQYF. CDR3 DNA: TGCGCCAGCAGCTTGGCAGATACGCAGTATTTT.

The rearrangement links TRBV7-9 to TRBJ2-7; D not certain. V gave up 0 bases and J gave up 1 base, with 7 bases separating them. Germline values: CDR1 SEHNR, CDR2 FQNEAQ (reference sequence). The CDR3 totals 14 residues. DNA for the CDR3: TGTGCCAGCAGCTTAGCAGCAGGATCCTACGAGCAGTACTTC. Its protein product is CASSLAAGSYEQYF.

The CDR3 spells CASSDSNQPQHF. The CDR3 bases are TGTGCCAGCAGTGACAGCAATCAGCCCCAGCATTTT. The chain recombines TRBV2 with TRBJ1-5; D is unclear. The CDR3 has 12 residues. V shed 3 bases and J shed 1 base, with 1 base lying between them. Germline assignment: CDR1 SNHLY and CDR2 FYNNEI.

The V call is TRBV21-1, the J call TRBJ1-2; the D call in the table, TRBD1, was not verified against the DNA. TRBV21-1 is annotated as a pseudogene. The CDR3 sequence is 13 residues long. CDR3 nucleotide sequence: TGTGCCAGCAGCAAAGGGGGGCTCTATGGCTACACCTTC. Protein: CASSKGGLYGYTF.

The chain combines TRBV2 with TRBJ2-5, with 7 bases aligning to TRBD1. The germline V gene encodes CDR1 SNHLY and CDR2 FYNNEI. The CDR3 totals 13 residues. J was trimmed by 2 bases and V by 5 bases; bases with no gene match: 2. The CDR3 DNA sequence: TGTGCCAGCAGTCCGGACAGGCAAGAGACCCAGTACTTC. Its protein is CASSPDRQETQYF. Using reference TRBV2 and TRBJ2-5 for the parts outside the CDR3, the full variable domain is EPEVTQTPSHQVTQMGQEVILRCVPISNHLYFYWYRQILGQKVEFLVSFYNNEISEKSEIFDDQFSVERPDGSNFTLKIRSTKLEDSAMYFCASSPDRQETQYFGPGTRLLVL.

CDR3 in DNA: TGCAGCGTGGAAACAGGGGGCGTCTACGAGCAGTACTTC. Protein sequence: CSVETGGVYEQYF. The J gene is TRBJ2-7, the V gene TRBV29-1; the match to TRBD1 covers 9 bases. The CDR3 sequence is 13 residues long. After removal of 6 bases from V and 3 bases from J, the junction contained 6 bases not matched to a gene. The germline V gene has CDR1 SQVTM and CDR2 ANQGSEA.

The chain links TRBV6-4 to TRBJ2-1, with 9 nucleotides matching TRBD2. The trim removed 2 bases at V and 8 bases at J, leaving 7 bases unmatched. CDR1 MRHNA and CDR2 SNTAGT come from the germline V gene. This CDR3 is 15 amino acids long. The CDR3 is CASSDRLAGLDEQFF. CDR3 nucleotide sequence: TGTGCCAGCAGTGACAGGCTAGCGGGACTCGATGAGCAGTTCTTC.

The rearrangement uses TRBV2 and TRBJ1-6, with 8 positions matching TRBD1. Germline values: CDR1 SNHLY, CDR2 FYNNEI. The CDR3 sequence is 17 residues long. The V segment lost 6 bases and the J segment 0 bases; nucleotides outside the gene matches: 7. Written as DNA, the CDR3 is TGTGCCAGCAGAAGACAGGGGATCGGCTCCTATAATTCACCCCTCCACTTT. It translates to CASRRQGIGSYNSPLHF.

The chain recombines TRBV5-1 with TRBJ2-5; TRBD2 aligns across 12 bases. V gave up 6 bases and J gave up 2 bases; unmatched junction bases: 14. This CDR3 has 18 amino acids. Germline V gives CDR1 SGHRS, CDR2 YFSETQ. The CDR3 region is CASMGRLAGVRSQETQYF. CDR3 coding DNA: TGCGCCAGCATGGGGCGACTAGCGGGAGTGAGAAGTCAAGAGACCCAGTACTTC.

V usage is TRBV7-7 and J usage is TRBJ2-5; the D gene is possibly TRBD2 (5 bases). The CDR3 length is 13 residues. Germline V CDR1 and CDR2: SSHAT, FNYEAQ (reference sequence). The CDR3 DNA reads TGTGCTAGCCCCGGGGTTTGGTCAGAGACCCAGTACTTC. This encodes CASPGVWSETQYF.

This chain joins TRBV7-9 and TRBJ2-7; 7 bases match TRBD2. V lost 8 bases and J lost 6; bases outside the gene matches: 25. Germline CDR1 reads SEHNR; CDR2 reads FQNEAQ (reference sequence). This CDR3 comprises 18 residues. The chain's CDR3 is CASGRLLMGGSELREQYF. In DNA form, the CDR3 reads TGTGCCAGCGGACGGCTCCTAATGGGCGGGAGCGAGTTGCGCGAGCAGTACTTC.

The chain joins TRBV18 to TRBJ2-1; TRBD2 matches 7 bases. This CDR3 is 16 amino acids long. J lost 6 bases, V lost 6 bases, and 14 bases had no gene match. The V gene's germline CDR1 is KGHSH and CDR2 LQKENI. The chain's CDR3 is CASSLAGAGWGNEQFF. CDR3 nucleotides: TGTGCCAGCTCCCTCGCGGGAGCGGGATGGGGCAATGAGCAGTTCTTC.